Sequencing of this TCR beta chain was carried out in a study of blood T cell repertoires in COVID-19. Assay: immunoSEQ multiplex PCR; the TCRdb copy retains only in-frame clones and omits some. The sample lists more than 85,000 clones; more than 65% were seen once. The germline CDR1 and CDR2 sequences are SGHRS and YFSETQ. V shed 4 bases and J shed 0 bases, with 13 bases lying between them. The CDR3 is 16 amino acids. This clone came up once. This sequence was found in a woman of 80 years or more with active or convalescent COVID-19. Sequenced sample: peripheral blood. The rearrangement links TRBV5-1 to TRBJ2-2; TRBD2 is a possible D gene (6 bases). CDR3 sequence (DNA): TGCGCCAGCAGCACCCACACGGGGGCGAACACCGGGGAGCTGTTTTTT. Translated, it gives CASSTHTGANTGELFF. The entire variable domain, with the rest obtained from reference TRBV5-1 and TRBJ2-2, is as follows: KAGVTQTPRYLIKTRGQQVTLSCSPISGHRSVSWYQQTPGQGLQFLFEYFSETQRNKGNFPGRFSGRQFSNSRSEMNVSTLELGDSALYLCASSTHTGANTGELFFGEGSRLTVL.